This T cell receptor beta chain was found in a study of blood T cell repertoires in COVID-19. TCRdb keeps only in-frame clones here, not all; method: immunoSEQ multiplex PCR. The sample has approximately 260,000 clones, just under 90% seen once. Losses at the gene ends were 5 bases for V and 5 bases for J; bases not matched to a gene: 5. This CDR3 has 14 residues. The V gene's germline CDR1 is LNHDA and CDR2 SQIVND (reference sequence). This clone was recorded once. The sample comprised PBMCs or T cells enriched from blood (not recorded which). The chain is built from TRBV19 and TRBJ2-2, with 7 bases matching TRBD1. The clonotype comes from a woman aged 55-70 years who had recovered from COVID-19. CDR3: CASSPRQGTGELFF. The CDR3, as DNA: TGTGCCAGTAGTCCCCGACAGGGAACCGGGGAGCTGTTTTTT. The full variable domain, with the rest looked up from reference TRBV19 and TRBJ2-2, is DGGITQSPKYLFRKEGQNVTLSCEQNLNHDAMYWYRQDPGQGLRLIYYSQIVNDFQKGDIAEGYSVSREKKESFPLTVTSAQKNPTAFYLCASSPRQGTGELFFGEGSRLTVL.